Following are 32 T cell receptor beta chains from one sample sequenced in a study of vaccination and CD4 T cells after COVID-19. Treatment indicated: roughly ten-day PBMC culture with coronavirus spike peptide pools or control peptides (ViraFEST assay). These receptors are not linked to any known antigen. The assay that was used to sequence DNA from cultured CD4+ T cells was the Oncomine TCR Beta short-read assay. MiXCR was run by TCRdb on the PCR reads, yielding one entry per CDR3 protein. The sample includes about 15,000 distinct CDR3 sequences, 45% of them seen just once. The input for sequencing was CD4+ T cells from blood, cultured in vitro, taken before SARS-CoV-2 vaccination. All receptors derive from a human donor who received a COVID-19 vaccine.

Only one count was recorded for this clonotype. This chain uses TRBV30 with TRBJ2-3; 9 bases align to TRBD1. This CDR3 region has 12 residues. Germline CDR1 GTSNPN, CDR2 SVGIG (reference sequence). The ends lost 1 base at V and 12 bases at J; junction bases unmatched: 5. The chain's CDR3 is CAWSAQGARQYF. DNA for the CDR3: TGTGCCTGGAGTGCACAGGGGGCCCGTCAGTATTTT.

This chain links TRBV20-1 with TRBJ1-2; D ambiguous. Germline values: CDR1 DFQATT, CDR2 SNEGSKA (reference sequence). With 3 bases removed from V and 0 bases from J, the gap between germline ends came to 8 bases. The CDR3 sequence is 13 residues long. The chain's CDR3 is CSAREESNYGYTF. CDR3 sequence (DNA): TGCAGTGCTAGGGAGGAATCTAACTATGGCTACACCTTC.

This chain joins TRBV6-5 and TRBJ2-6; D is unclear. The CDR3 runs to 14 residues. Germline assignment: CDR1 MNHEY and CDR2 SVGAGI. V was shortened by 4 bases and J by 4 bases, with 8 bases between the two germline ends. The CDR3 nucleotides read TGTGCCAGCAGTTCGGCGTACGGGGCCAACGTCCTGACTTTC. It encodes CASSSAYGANVLTF.

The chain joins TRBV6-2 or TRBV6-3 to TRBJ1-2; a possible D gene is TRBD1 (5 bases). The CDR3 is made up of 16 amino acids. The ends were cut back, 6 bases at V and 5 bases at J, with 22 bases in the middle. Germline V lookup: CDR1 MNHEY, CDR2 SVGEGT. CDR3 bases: TGTGCCAGCAGACACCCGATTGGCAGGGTTGGTTATGGCTACACCTTC. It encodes CASRHPIGRVGYGYTF.

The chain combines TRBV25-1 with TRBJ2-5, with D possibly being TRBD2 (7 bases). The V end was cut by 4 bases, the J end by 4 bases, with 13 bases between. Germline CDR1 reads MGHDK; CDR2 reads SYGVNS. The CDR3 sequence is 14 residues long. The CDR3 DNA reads TGTGCCAGCAGTGGAAGGGGGGGCAGAGAGACCCAGTACTTC. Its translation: CASSGRGGRETQYF.

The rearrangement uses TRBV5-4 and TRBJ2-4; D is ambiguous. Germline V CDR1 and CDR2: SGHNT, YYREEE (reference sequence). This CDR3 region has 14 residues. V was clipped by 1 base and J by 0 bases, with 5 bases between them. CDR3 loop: CASSLTPAKNIQYF. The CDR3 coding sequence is TGTGCCAGCAGCTTGACCCCAGCCAAAAACATTCAGTACTTC.

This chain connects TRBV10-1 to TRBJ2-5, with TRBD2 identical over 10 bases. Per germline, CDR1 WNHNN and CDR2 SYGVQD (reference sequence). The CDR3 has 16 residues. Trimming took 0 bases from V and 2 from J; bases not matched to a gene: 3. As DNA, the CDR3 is TGCGCCAGCAGTGAGTCGGTAGCGGGGGGACAAGAGACCCAGTACTTC. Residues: CASSESVAGGQETQYF.

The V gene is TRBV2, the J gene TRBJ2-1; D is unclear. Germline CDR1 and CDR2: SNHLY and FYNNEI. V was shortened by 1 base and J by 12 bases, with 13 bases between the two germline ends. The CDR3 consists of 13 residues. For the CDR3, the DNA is TGTGCCAGCAGTGAAGTTCGGTCAGGTGGGCAGTTCTTC. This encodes CASSEVRSGGQFF.

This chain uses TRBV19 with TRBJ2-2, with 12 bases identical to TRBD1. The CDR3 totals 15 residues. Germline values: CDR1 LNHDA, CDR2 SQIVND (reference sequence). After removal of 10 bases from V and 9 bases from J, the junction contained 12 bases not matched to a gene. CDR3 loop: CATANLGQGARELFF. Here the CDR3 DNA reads TGTGCCACCGCGAACCTGGGACAGGGGGCCAGGGAGCTGTTTTTT. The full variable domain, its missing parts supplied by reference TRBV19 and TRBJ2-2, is DGGITQSPKYLFRKEGQNVTLSCEQNLNHDAMYWYRQDPGQGLRLIYYSQIVNDFQKGDIAEGYSVSREKKESFPLTVTSAQKNPTAFYLCATANLGQGARELFFGEGSRLTVL.

CDR3 in amino acids: CASSDGQLFENTEAFF. The CDR3 DNA follows: TGTGCCAGCAGCGACGGACAGCTTTTTGAGAACACTGAAGCTTTCTTT. V is TRBV5-6 and J is TRBJ1-1, with TRBD1 as a possible D gene (6 bases). Germline V gives CDR1 SGHDT, CDR2 YYEEEE. Trimming shortened V by 4 bases and J by 1 base, and 17 bases separated the two germline ends. This CDR3 comprises 16 residues.

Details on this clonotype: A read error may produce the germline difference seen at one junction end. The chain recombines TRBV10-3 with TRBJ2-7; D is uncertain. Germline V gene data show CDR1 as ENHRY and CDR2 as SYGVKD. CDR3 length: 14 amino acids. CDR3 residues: CAIGEPGESYEQYF. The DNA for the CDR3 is TGTGCCATCGGTGAGCCAGGAGAATCCTACGAGCAGTACTTC.

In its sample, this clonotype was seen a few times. The CDR3 DNA reads TGTGCCAGCAGTTACACAGGGGCGTCTGGAAACACCATATATTTT. It codes for CASSYTGASGNTIYF. This chain joins TRBV27 and TRBJ1-3; TRBD1 aligns across 7 bases. Germline lookup yields CDR1 MNHEY and CDR2 SMNVEV (reference sequence). V was clipped by 4 bases and J by 1 base; unmatched bases: 4. The CDR3 totals 15 residues.

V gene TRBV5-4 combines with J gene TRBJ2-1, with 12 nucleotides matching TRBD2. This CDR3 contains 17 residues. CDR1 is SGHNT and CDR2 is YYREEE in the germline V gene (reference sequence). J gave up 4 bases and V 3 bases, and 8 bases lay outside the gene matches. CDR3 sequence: CASSSKRTSGIYNEQFF. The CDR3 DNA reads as TGTGCCAGCAGCTCCAAGAGGACTAGCGGGATATACAATGAGCAGTTCTTC.

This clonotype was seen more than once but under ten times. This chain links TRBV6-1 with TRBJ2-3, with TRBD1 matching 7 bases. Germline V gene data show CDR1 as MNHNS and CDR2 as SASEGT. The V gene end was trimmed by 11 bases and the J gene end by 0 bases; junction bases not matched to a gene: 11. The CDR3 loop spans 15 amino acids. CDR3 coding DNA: TGTGCCGGCCGGGACAGCCCTCTTAGCACAGATACGCAGTATTTT. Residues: CAGRDSPLSTDTQYF.

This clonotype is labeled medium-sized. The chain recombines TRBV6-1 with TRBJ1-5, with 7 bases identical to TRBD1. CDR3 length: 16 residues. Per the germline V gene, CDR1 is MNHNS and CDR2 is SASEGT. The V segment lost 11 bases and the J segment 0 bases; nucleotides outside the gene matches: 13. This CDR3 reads CAQQGQIAYSNQPQHF. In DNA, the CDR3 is TGTGCCCAACAGGGACAGATAGCCTATAGCAATCAGCCCCAGCATTTT.

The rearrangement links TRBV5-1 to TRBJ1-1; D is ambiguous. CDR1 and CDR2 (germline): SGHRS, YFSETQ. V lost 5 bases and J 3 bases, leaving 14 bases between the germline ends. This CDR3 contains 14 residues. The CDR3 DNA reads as TGCGCCAGCAGGACGGACTCAAGACACACTGAAGCTTTCTTT. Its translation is CASRTDSRHTEAFF. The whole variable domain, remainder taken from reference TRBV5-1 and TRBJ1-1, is KAGVTQTPRYLIKTRGQQVTLSCSPISGHRSVSWYQQTPGQGLQFLFEYFSETQRNKGNFPGRFSGRQFSNSRSEMNVSTLELGDSALYLCASRTDSRHTEAFFGQGTRLTVV.

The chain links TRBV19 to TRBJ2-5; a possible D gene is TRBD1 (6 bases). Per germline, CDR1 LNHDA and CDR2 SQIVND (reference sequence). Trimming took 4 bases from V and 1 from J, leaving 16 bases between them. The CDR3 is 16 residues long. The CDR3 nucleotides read TGTGCCAGTAGTAGTAACCCAGGGGATTTCCAAGAGACCCAGTACTTC. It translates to CASSSNPGDFQETQYF.

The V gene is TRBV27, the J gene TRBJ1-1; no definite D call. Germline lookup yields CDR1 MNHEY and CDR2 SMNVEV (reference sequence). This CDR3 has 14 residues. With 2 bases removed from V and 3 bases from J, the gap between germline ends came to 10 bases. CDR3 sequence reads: CASSLQKEYTEAFF. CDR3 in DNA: TGTGCCAGCAGTTTACAAAAGGAGTACACTGAAGCTTTCTTT.

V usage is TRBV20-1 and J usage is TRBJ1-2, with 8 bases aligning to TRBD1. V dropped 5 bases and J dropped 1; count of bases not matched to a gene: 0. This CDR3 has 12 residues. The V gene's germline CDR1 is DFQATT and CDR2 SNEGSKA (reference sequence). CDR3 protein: CSADRGNYGYTF. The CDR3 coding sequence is TGCAGTGCTGACAGGGGTAACTATGGCTACACCTTC.

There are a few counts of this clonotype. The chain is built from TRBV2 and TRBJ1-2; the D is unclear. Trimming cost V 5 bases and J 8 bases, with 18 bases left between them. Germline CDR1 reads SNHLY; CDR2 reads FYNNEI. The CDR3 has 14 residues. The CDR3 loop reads CASSPKGQLGGYTF. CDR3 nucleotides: TGTGCCAGCAGTCCCAAGGGCCAGCTTGGAGGCTACACCTTC. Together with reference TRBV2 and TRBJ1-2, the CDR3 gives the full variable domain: EPEVTQTPSHQVTQMGQEVILRCVPISNHLYFYWYRQILGQKVEFLVSFYNNEISEKSEIFDDQFSVERPDGSNFTLKIRSTKLEDSAMYFCASSPKGQLGGYTFGSGTRLTVV.

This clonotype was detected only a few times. Here the CDR3 DNA reads TGTGCCAGCAGCTTAGGGGTGCAGGGCTACACCTTC. It codes for CASSLGVQGYTF. The V and J genes are TRBV11-3 and TRBJ1-2; the D is unclear. The germline V gene encodes CDR1 SGHNT and CDR2 YENEEA. The CDR3 is made up of 12 amino acids. Trimming removed 1 base from V and 8 bases from J, with 8 bases in between.

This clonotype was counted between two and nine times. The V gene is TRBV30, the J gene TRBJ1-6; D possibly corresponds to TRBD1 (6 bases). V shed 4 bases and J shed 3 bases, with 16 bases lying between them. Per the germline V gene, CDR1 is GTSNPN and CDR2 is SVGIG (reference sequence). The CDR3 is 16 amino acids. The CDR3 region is CAWTKGGRGYNSPLHF. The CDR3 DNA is TGTGCCTGGACCAAAGGGGGAAGGGGCTATAATTCACCCCTCCACTTT.

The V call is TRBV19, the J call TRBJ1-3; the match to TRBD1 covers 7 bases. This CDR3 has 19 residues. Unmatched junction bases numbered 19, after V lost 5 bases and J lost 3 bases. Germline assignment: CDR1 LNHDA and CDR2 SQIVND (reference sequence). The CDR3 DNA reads TGTGCCAGTAGTTTCCTACCGGGACAGAGCCACGCCCTTGGAAACACCATATATTTT. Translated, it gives CASSFLPGQSHALGNTIYF.

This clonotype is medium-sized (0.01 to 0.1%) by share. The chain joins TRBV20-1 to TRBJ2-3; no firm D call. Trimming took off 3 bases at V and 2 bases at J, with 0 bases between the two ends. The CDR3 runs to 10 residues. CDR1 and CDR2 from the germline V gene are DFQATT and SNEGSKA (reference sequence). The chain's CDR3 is CSASTDTQYF. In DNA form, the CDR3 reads TGCAGTGCTAGCACAGATACGCAGTATTTT.

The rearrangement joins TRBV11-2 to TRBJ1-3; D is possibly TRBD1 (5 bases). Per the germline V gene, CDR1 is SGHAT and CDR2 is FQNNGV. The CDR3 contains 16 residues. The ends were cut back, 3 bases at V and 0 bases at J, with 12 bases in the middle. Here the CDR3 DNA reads TGTGCCAGCAGCTTGCCGGGACGGTACTCTGGAAACACCATATATTTT. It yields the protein CASSLPGRYSGNTIYF. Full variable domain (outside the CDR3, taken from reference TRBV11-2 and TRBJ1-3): EAGVAQSPRYKIIEKRQSVAFWCNPISGHATLYWYQQILGQGPKLLIQFQNNGVVDDSQLPKDRFSAERLKGVDSTLKIQPAKLEDSAVYLCASSLPGRYSGNTIYFGEGSWLTVV.

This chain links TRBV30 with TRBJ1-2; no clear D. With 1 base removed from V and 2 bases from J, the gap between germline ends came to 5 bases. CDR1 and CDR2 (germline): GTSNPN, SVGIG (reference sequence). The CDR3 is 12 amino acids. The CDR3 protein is CAWSETNYGYTF. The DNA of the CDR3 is TGTGCCTGGAGTGAAACGAACTATGGCTACACCTTC.

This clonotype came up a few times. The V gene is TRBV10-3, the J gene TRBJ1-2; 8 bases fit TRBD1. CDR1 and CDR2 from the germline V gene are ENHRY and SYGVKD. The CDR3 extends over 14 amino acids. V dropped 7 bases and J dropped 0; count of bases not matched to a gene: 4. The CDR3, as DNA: TGTGCCATCAAGGAGGACAGGGCTAACTATGGCTACACCTTC. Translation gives CAIKEDRANYGYTF.

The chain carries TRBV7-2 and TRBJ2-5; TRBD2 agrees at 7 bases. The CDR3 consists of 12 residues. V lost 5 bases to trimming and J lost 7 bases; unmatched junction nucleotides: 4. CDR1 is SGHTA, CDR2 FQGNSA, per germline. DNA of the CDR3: TGTGCCAGCAGCCCTTGGGGGGGGACCCAGTACTTC. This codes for CASSPWGGTQYF.

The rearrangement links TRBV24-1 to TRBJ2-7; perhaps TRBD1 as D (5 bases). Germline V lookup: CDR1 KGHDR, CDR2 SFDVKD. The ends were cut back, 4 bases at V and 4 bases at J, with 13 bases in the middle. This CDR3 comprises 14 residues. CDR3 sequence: CATSDPRDKYEQYF. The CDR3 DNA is TGTGCCACCAGTGACCCCAGGGATAAGTACGAGCAGTACTTC.

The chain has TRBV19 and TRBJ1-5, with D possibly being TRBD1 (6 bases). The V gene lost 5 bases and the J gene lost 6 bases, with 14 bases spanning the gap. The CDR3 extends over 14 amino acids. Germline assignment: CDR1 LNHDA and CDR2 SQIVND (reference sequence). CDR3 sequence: CASSARGVSQPQHF. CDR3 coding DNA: TGTGCCAGTAGTGCCAGGGGCGTTAGTCAGCCCCAGCATTTT.

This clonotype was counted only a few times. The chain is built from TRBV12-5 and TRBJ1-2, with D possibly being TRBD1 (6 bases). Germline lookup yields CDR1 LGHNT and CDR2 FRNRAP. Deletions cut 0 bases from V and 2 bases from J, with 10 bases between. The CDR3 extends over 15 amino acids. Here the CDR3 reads CASGLVPTGNYGYTF. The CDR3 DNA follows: TGTGCTAGTGGTTTGGTACCAACAGGGAACTATGGCTACACCTTC. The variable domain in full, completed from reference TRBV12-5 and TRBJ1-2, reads DARVTQTPRHKVTEMGQEVTMRCQPILGHNTVFWYRQTMMQGLELLAYFRNRAPLDDSGMPKDRFSAEMPDATLATLKIQPSEPRDSAVYFCASGLVPTGNYGYTFGSGTRLTVV.

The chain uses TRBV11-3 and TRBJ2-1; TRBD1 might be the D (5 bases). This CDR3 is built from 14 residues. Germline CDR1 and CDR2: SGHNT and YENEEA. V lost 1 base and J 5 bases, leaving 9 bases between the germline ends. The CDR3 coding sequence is TGTGCCAGCAGCTTAGGGCAGGGCAACAATGAGCAGTTCTTC. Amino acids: CASSLGQGNNEQFF.